In this sample, the clone carrying this T cell receptor beta chain turned up many times. With a J-beta primer mix and a sample-barcoded 5' primer, a second PCR ran roughly 6 to 12 cycles. TCRdb reprocessed the 5' RACE reads with MiXCR, giving one entry per CDR3 protein. The sample holds about 700,000 distinct CDR3 sequences, around 32% seen once. The source of the sample is a study of blood T cells in healthy people across ages. V lost 3 bases and J lost 5, with 16 bases in between. Germline V gene lookup returns CDR1 LNHNV and CDR2 YYDKDF (reference sequence). The CDR3 extends over 15 amino acids. This sequence joins TRBV15 and TRBJ2-5, with a tentative D call TRBD1 (6 bases). The sequenced material came from blood. The receptor's source is a woman older than 75 in good health. The CDR3 region is CATSRRTAPRETQYF. For the CDR3, the DNA is TGTGCCACCAGCAGGAGGACAGCCCCCCGGGAGACCCAGTACTTC.